The 9 T cell receptor beta chains presented below share a single source sample, sequenced in a study of blood T cell repertoires in COVID-19. Data came from immunoSEQ multiplex PCR; TCRdb stores just in-frame clones and leaves some out. The repertoire holds about 62,000 clones, 86% seen once, with 1% to 1.5% in the top ten. The sequenced sample was peripheral blood. The source is an elderly woman with acute or convalescent COVID-19.

This rearrangement joins TRBV20-1 to TRBJ2-3, with TRBD2 identical over 7 bases. The CDR3 has 13 residues. V gave up 3 bases and J gave up 5 bases; unmatched junction bases: 5. Per the germline V gene, CDR1 is DFQATT and CDR2 is SNEGSKA (reference sequence). The CDR3 loop reads CSASGPGGDTQYF. The CDR3 region has the DNA TGCAGTGCTAGTGGTCCGGGAGGAGATACGCAGTATTTT.

This sequence joins TRBV12-3 or TRBV12-4 and TRBJ1-1; D remains ambiguous. CDR3 size: 11 residues. Trimming removed 3 bases at V and 9 bases at J, with 8 bases between. CDR3 DNA sequence: TGTGCCAGCAGTTTCGAGCGCAAAGCTTTCTTT. Its protein product is CASSFERKAFF.

The chain joins TRBV7-9 to TRBJ2-3; 7 nucleotides align to TRBD2. The CDR3 runs 14 residues. Germline assignment: CDR1 SEHNR and CDR2 FQNEAQ (reference sequence). V lost 3 bases to trimming and J lost 6 bases; unmatched junction nucleotides: 6. The CDR3 region is CASSFGGRGDTQYF. Written as DNA, the CDR3 is TGTGCCAGCAGCTTCGGCGGGAGAGGTGATACGCAGTATTTT.

This chain uses TRBV11-2 with TRBJ2-1; D may be TRBD2 (5 bases). The CDR3 extends over 16 amino acids. Looked up from germline, CDR1 is SGHAT and CDR2 is FQNNGV. The germline V and J ends were trimmed by 0 bases and 4 bases, with 13 bases remaining between them. The CDR3 is CASSLDGSGRYNEQFF. In DNA, the CDR3 is TGTGCCAGCAGCTTAGATGGGTCGGGAAGGTACAATGAGCAGTTCTTC.

The J gene is TRBJ1-2, the V gene TRBV5-6; D remains ambiguous. Per the germline V gene, CDR1 is SGHDT and CDR2 is YYEEEE. Trimming took off 7 bases at V and 0 bases at J, with 16 bases between the two ends. CDR3 length: 15 amino acids. The CDR3 sequence is CASVLRSPSNYGYTF. In DNA, the CDR3 is TGTGCCAGCGTCCTGCGGAGTCCCTCTAACTATGGCTACACCTTC.

This chain uses TRBV14 with TRBJ1-1; 8 positions match TRBD1. The germline V gene has CDR1 SGHDN and CDR2 FVKESK. The CDR3 runs 19 residues. V was clipped by 0 bases and J by 4 bases; unmatched bases: 16. The CDR3, as DNA: TGTGCCAGCAGCCAAGATTTCCAGGGGGCTTGGAGGAAGGCCACTGAAGCTTTCTTT. Residues: CASSQDFQGAWRKATEAFF.

The rearrangement uses TRBV19 and TRBJ1-3, with D uncertain. The CDR3 contains 13 residues. CDR1 and CDR2 from the germline V gene are LNHDA and SQIVND (reference sequence). V lost 6 bases, J lost 1 base, and 7 bases lay in between. The CDR3 DNA sequence: TGTGCCAGTAGCCAGGCATCTGGAAACACCATATATTTT. Residues: CASSQASGNTIYF.

V and J are TRBV6-6 and TRBJ2-5, with D possibly being TRBD2 (5 bases). Per the germline V gene, CDR1 is MNHNY and CDR2 is SVGAGI (reference sequence). This CDR3 region has 14 residues. V lost 7 bases, J lost 2 bases, and 14 bases lay in between. The CDR3 DNA sequence: TGTGCCAGCAACAACGTCGGGGAGCAAGAGACCCAGTACTTC. Translating gives CASNNVGEQETQYF.

V is TRBV28 and J is TRBJ2-2, with 10 bases fitting TRBD2. CDR3 size: 16 residues. The V gene end was trimmed by 7 bases and the J gene end by 1 base; junction bases not matched to a gene: 6. Germline V CDR1 and CDR2: MDHEN, SYDVKM. DNA for the CDR3: TGTGCCAGCATTCTAGCGGGAGCCGGGAACACCGGGGAGCTGTTTTTT. Translation: CASILAGAGNTGELFF.